The clone carrying this TCR beta chain is large in the sample. The target antigen is unknown. V shed 2 bases and J shed 3 bases, with 7 bases lying between them. This CDR3 is 13 amino acids long. Tregs were sorted as CD4+CD25+CD127-/low cells. Amplification of TRBV12-4/TRBJ1-2 clonotypes used adaptor-ligated barcode primers. Each CDR3 protein gets one entry after TCRdb re-called the multiplex PCR reads with MiXCR. The repertoire holds about 280 distinct CDR3 sequences, with about 6% as singletons. Study findings and constraints: In terms of TCR gene usage, tumor memory CD4+ T cells clustered together with blood and lymph node memory CD4+ cells, as well as with lymph node naive CD4+ cells. Naive CD4+ cells shared about 13% of tumor Treg sequences.

The receptor was derived from a female donor with breast cancer. The sample comprised tumor-infiltrating Tregs sorted from the breast tumor. V gene TRBV12-3 or TRBV12-4 combines with J gene TRBJ1-2; D not resolved. CDR3 DNA: TGTGCCAGCAGTTTAAAGGTTTACTATGGCTACACCTTC. Translating it yields CASSLKVYYGYTF.